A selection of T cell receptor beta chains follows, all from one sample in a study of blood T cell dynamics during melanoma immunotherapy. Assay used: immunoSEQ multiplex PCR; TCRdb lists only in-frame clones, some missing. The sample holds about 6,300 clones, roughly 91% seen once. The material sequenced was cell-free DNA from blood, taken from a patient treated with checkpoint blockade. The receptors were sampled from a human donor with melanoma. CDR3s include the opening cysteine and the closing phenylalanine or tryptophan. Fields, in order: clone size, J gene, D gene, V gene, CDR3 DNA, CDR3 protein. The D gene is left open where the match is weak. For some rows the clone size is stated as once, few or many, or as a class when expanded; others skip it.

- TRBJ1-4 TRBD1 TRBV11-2 TGTGCCAGCAGCTTAGGTTTCGGACAGGCGTCCTTT CASSLGFGQASF
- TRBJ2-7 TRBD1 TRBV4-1 TGCGCCAGCAGCCGGGGGACAGTCTCCTACGAGCAGTACTTC CASSRGTVSYEQYF
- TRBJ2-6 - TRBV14 TGTGCCAGCAGCCCGATCTACGGGAGCTCTGGGGCCAACGTCCTGACTTTC CASSPIYGSSGANVLTF
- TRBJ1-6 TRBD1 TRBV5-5 TGTGCCAGCAGCGGACAGGGGGCGGTAGGGTTTTCACCCCTCCACTTT CASSGQGAVGFSPLHF
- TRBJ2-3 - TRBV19 TGTGCCAGTAAGGGACTCGAGCGGGGCACAGATACGCAGTATTTT CASKGLERGTDTQYF
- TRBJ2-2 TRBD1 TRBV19 TGTGCCAGTAGACTGGACAGGTCTTTCACCGGGGAGCTGTTTTTT CASRLDRSFTGELFF
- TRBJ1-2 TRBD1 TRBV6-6 TGCGCACTAGGGGGCCGGAACTATGGCTACACCTTC CALGGRNYGYTF
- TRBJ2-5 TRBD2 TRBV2 TGTGCCAGCAGTGAGAGACTAGCGGGGGACTTGGAGACCCAGTACTTC CASSERLAGDLETQYF
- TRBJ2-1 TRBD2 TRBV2 TGTGCCAGCAACGCGCAAGCGGGATGGTACAATGAGCAGTTCTTC CASNAQAGWYNEQFF
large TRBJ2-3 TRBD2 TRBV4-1 TGCGCCAGCAGCCAAGATCCCGCGGGGGGGCCAGCGCAGTATTTT CASSQDPAGGPAQYF
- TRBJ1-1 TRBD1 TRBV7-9 TGTGCCAGCAGCTCGACCGGGGACAGGGTAAATGCAACTGAAGCTTTCTTT CASSSTGDRVNATEAFF
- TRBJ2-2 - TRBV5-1 TGCGCCAGCAGCTTGATCGGGGGTTCCGCCGGGGAGCTGTTTTTT CASSLIGGSAGELFF
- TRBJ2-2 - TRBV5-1 TGCGCCAGCAGCCCCGGACAGAACACCGGGGAGCTGTTTTTT CASSPGQNTGELFF
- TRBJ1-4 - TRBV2 TGTGCCAGCAGTGAAGGTCAGCTAGAAAAACTGTTTTTT CASSEGQLEKLFF